This T cell receptor beta chain was retrieved from a study of T cell responses to AZD1222 COVID-19 vaccine. The overall study: Pooled in the analysis were second doses at about 4 or about 12 weeks. Study-level results: A mostly white British donor set with more females was recruited, and clonal diversity was possibly underestimated. Vaccine-associated CD4 TCRs spanned spike, dominant at 160-218 and 743-854.

The length of the CDR3 is 12 residues. Trimming pared 6 bases from V and 12 bases from J, leaving 12 bases between. The V gene's germline CDR1 is LGHDT and CDR2 YNNKEL (reference sequence). Sequencing used immunoSEQ multiplex PCR; TCRdb keeps in-frame clones, though not all of them. The data contain roughly 170,000 clones, just over 85% of them singletons. In the case of this clone: Antigen unknown.

V usage is TRBV3-1 (or the pseudogene TRBV3-2) and J usage is TRBJ1-6, with D unclear. The sequence was collected from an adult in good health. The sequencing used peripheral blood, collected on day 0 of AZD1222 vaccination. The CDR3 DNA reads TGTGCCAGCAGTCCCCGACTGGAACCCCTCCACTTT. Translated, it gives CASSPRLEPLHF.